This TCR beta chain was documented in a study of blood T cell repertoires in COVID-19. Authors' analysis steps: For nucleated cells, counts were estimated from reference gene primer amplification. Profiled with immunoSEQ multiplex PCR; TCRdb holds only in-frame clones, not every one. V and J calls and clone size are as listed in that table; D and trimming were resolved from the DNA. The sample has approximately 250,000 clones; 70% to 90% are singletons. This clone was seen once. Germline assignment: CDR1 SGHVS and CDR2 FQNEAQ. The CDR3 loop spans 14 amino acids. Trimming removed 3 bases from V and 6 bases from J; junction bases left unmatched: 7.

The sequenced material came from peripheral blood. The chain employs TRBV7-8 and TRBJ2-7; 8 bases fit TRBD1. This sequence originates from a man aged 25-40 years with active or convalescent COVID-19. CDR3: CASSFSGQGSEQYF. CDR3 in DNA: TGTGCCAGCAGCTTCAGCGGACAGGGTAGCGAGCAGTACTTC.